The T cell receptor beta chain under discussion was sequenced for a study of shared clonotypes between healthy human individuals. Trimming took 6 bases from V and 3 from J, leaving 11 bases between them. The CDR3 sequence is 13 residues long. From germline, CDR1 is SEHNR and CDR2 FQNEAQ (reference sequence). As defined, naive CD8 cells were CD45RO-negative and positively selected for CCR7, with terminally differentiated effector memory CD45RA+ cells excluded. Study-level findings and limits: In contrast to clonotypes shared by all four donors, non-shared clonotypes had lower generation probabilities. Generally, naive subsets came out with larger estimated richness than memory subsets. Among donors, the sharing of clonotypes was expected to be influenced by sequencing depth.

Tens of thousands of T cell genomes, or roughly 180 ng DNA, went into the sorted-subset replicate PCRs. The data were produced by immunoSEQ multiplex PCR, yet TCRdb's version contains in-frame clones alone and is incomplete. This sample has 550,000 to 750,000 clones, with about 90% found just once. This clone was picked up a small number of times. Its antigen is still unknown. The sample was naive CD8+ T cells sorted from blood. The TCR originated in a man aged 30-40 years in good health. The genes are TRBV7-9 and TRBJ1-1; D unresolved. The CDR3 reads CASSKEADTEAFF. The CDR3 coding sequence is TGTGCCAGCAGTAAAGAGGCGGACACTGAAGCTTTCTTT.